This paragraph reports one TCR beta chain. This sample is drawn from a study of blood T cell repertoires in COVID-19. Study as a whole: PBMCs, B-cell-depleted T cells, or T cells were the source of the cDNA or gDNA that made up the material.

Under the authors' procedure: The assay estimated nucleated cells by amplifying reference gene primers. Produced via immunoSEQ multiplex PCR; TCRdb's table is partial and in-frame only. That table supplies the V and J calls and clone size; D and trimming were determined from the DNA. The sample yields some 110,000 clones, just under 80% seen once. The sequenced material came from peripheral blood. This TCR derives from a man in his 60s with active or convalescent COVID-19.

CDR3 region: CASSLAQAGNTIYF. The CDR3 DNA reads TGTGCCAGCAGCTTAGCACAGGCTGGAAACACCATATATTTT. The rearrangement links TRBV7-2 to TRBJ1-3; a weak D match, TRBD1 (5 bases). Germline V gene data show CDR1 as SGHTA and CDR2 as FQGNSA. The CDR3 has 14 amino acids. V shed 0 bases and J shed 2 bases, with 5 bases lying between them.